This record concerns one T cell receptor beta chain sequence. What it binds is not known. A second PCR, run for roughly 7 to 12 cycles, used a sample-barcoded 5' primer plus a J-beta primer mix. TCRdb processed the 5' RACE reads anew with MiXCR; each CDR3 protein has one entry. The table lists over a million distinct CDR3 sequences, approximately 63% of them singletons. This CDR3 spans 10 amino acids. The V end was cut by 3 bases, the J end by 10 bases, with 9 bases between. Germline-derived CDR1 and CDR2 are DFQATT and SNEGSKA (reference sequence). These data originate in a study of blood T cells in healthy people across ages. Whole-study findings and limits: Researchers deemed the diversity estimates from one million T cells underestimates. In these data, TCR beta diversity tracked strongly with naive T cell percentage. Versus aged donors, long-lived donors had higher diversity and more naive CD4+ cells.

The gene calls are TRBV20-1 and TRBJ1-2; no definite D call. The sample taken for sequencing was blood. This TCR was sampled from a man younger than 35 in good health. CDR3 DNA sequence: TGCAGTGCTAGCTTGTACGACTACACCTTC. The encoded protein is CSASLYDYTF.